The sequence of this TCR beta chain was determined in a study of blood T cell repertoires in COVID-19. Whole-study context: T cells, B-cell-depleted T cells, or PBMCs provided the cDNA or gDNA that served as material.

This CDR3 contains 15 residues. Germline CDR1 and CDR2: SGHNT and YYREEE (reference sequence). The V segment lost 4 bases and the J segment 1 base; nucleotides outside the gene matches: 6. TCRdb keeps only in-frame clones here, not all; method: immunoSEQ multiplex PCR. The sample carries some 77,000 clones, roughly 80% recorded once. Only a few counts were recorded for this clone. The clonotype originates from a man in his 70s with acute or convalescent COVID-19. Sequenced sample: peripheral blood. This chain connects TRBV5-4 to TRBJ1-1, with 8 bases matching TRBD1. The CDR3 DNA sequence: TGTGCCAGCAGCCTAAACAGGGGGGCGAACACTGAAGCTTTCTTT. Protein sequence: CASSLNRGANTEAFF.